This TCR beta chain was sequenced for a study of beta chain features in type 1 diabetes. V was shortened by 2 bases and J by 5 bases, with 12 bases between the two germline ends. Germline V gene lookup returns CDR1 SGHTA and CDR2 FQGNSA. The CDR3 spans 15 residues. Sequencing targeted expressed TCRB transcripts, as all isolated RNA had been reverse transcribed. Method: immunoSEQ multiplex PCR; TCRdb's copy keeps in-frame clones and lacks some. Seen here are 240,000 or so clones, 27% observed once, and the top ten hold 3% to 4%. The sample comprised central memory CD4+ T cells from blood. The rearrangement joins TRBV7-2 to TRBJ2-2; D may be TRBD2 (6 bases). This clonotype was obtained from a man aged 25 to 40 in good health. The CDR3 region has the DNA TGTGCCAGCAGCTTACGGACTATCAAGACCGGGGAGCTGTTTTTT. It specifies CASSLRTIKTGELFF. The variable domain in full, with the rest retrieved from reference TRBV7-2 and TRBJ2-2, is GAGVSQSPSNKVTEKGKDVELRCDPISGHTALYWYRQSLGQGLEFLIYFQGNSAPDKSGLPSDRFSAERTGGSVSTLTIQRTQQEDSAVYLCASSLRTIKTGELFFGEGSRLTVL.